One sample yielded the 32 T cell receptor beta chains listed below, sequenced in a study of control samples from healthy donors and cancer patients (dated by TCRdb to 2018 to 2020). Libraries were built with the immunoSEQ multiplex PCR assay. Sourced from immuneACCESS, this table was stored by TCRdb with only in-frame sequences that have V and J called. A share of the clones is absent; for the studies checked, an unresolved V gene accounts for under half, and the remainder has no known explanation. Here the sample has 150,000 or so clones; about 93% occur a single time. The ten largest clonotypes hold 0.55% to 0.7% of the sample. Sequencing used blood. These receptors originate from a woman between 25 and 40 years old in good health.

The chain uses TRBV30 and TRBJ2-3; D gene unclear. Germline V lookup: CDR1 GTSNPN, CDR2 SVGIG (reference sequence). Trimming cost V 2 bases and J 4 bases, with 4 bases left between them. This CDR3 is built from 11 residues. The CDR3 DNA reads as TGTGCCTGGAGTTCTGCAGATACGCAGTATTTT. Translating gives CAWSSADTQYF.

The V call is TRBV4-3, the J call TRBJ2-1; D gene ambiguous. Germline V CDR1 and CDR2: LGHNA, YSLEER. This CDR3 is built from 16 residues. V lost 0 bases and J 1 base, leaving 10 bases between the germline ends. The CDR3 DNA reads TGCGCCAGCAGCCAAGATTCAGGCGGATCCTACAATGAGCAGTTCTTC. It specifies CASSQDSGGSYNEQFF.

This clone was counted a single time. The chain links TRBV9 to TRBJ1-1; D call uncertain. Germline-derived CDR1 and CDR2 are SGDLS and YYNGEE. Between the trimmed V and J ends, which lost 1 base and 5 bases, there was a span of 9 bases. The length of the CDR3 is 13 residues. The CDR3 coding sequence is TGTGCCAGCAGCGTAACGGGAGGGACTGAAGCTTTCTTT. Protein product: CASSVTGGTEAFF. The full variable domain, completed using reference TRBV9 and TRBJ1-1, is DSGVTQTPKHLITATGQRVTLRCSPRSGDLSVYWYQQSLDQGLQFLIQYYNGEERAKGNILERFSAQQFPDLHSELNLSSLELGDSALYFCASSVTGGTEAFFGQGTRLTVV.

The chain has TRBV7-9 and TRBJ2-7; D is possibly TRBD1 (6 bases). V lost 5 bases to trimming and J lost 5 bases, with 10 bases between them. The CDR3 contains 12 residues. The germline CDR1 and CDR2 sequences are SEHNR and FQNEAQ (reference sequence). For the CDR3, the DNA is TGTGCCAGCAGCCAGGGGATCAACGAGCAGTACTTC. It yields the protein CASSQGINEQYF.

This sequence joins TRBV6-5 and TRBJ2-7; 15 bases agree with TRBD2. Germline lookup yields CDR1 MNHEY and CDR2 SVGAGI. The CDR3 is 15 amino acids. Losses at the gene ends were 8 bases for V and 2 bases for J; bases not matched to a gene: 4. CDR3 sequence reads: CASGLAGGPTYEQYF. In nucleotides, the CDR3 is TGTGCCAGCGGACTAGCGGGAGGGCCAACCTACGAGCAGTACTTC.

The chain has TRBV4-2 and TRBJ2-7; 7 bases fit TRBD2. The CDR3 is 16 amino acids. V was clipped by 3 bases and J by 0 bases; unmatched bases: 8. Germline values: CDR1 LGHNA, CDR2 YNFKEQ. The CDR3 protein is CASSQESGMSSYEQYF. The DNA for the CDR3 is TGTGCCAGCAGCCAGGAGAGCGGGATGAGCTCCTACGAGCAGTACTTC.

J is TRBJ1-2 and V is TRBV7-2, with 9 bases aligning to TRBD1. The CDR3 loop spans 15 amino acids. Germline loops: CDR1 SGHTA, CDR2 FQGNSA. V dropped 1 base and J dropped 3; count of bases not matched to a gene: 3. Here the CDR3 reads CASSLVRTGDYGYTF. The CDR3 DNA reads TGTGCCAGCAGCTTAGTAAGGACAGGGGACTATGGCTACACCTTC. Combining the CDR3 with reference TRBV7-2 and TRBJ1-2 gives the whole variable domain GAGVSQSPSNKVTEKGKDVELRCDPISGHTALYWYRQSLGQGLEFLIYFQGNSAPDKSGLPSDRFSAERTGGSVSTLTIQRTQQEDSAVYLCASSLVRTGDYGYTFGSGTRLTVV.

The V gene is TRBV4-3, the J gene TRBJ2-3; D not certain. This CDR3 has 14 residues. V lost 1 base and J 4 bases, leaving 9 bases between the germline ends. Germline values: CDR1 LGHNA, CDR2 YSLEER. The CDR3 sequence is CASSQGRGPDTQYF. In DNA, the CDR3 is TGCGCCAGCAGCCAAGGGAGAGGCCCAGATACGCAGTATTTT.

The V gene is TRBV7-8, the J gene TRBJ2-5; D remains unclear. Germline-derived CDR1 and CDR2 are SGHVS and FQNEAQ. CDR3 length: 15 residues. Between the trimmed V and J ends, which lost 0 bases and 5 bases, there was a span of 13 bases. The CDR3 sequence: CASSLAAPNPETQYF. The CDR3 nucleotides are TGTGCCAGCAGCTTAGCTGCACCCAATCCGGAGACCCAGTACTTC.

This clone was counted between two and nine times. The rearrangement links TRBV13 to TRBJ2-5, with 9 bases lining up with TRBD1. The germline V gene has CDR1 PRHDT and CDR2 FYEKMQ (reference sequence). This CDR3 has 15 residues. V dropped 5 bases and J dropped 1; count of bases not matched to a gene: 5. The DNA of the CDR3 is TGTGCCAGCAGCGCGGGACAGGGAGGCCAAGAGACCCAGTACTTC. Translated, it gives CASSAGQGGQETQYF.

This chain links TRBV27 with TRBJ1-4; 8 bases align to TRBD1. Germline V lookup: CDR1 MNHEY, CDR2 SMNVEV (reference sequence). J was trimmed by 4 bases and V by 4 bases; bases with no gene match: 11. The CDR3 runs 17 residues. The CDR3: CASSSWTGTAFNEKLFF. The CDR3 DNA reads TGTGCCAGCAGTTCCTGGACAGGGACGGCTTTTAATGAAAAACTGTTTTTT.

A note on this clone: The sample holds other DNA sequences that translate to the same CDR3. V usage is TRBV29-1 and J usage is TRBJ2-3, with D maybe TRBD2 (5 bases). CDR3 length equals 14 residues. V lost 6 bases to trimming and J lost 6 bases, with 19 bases between them. CDR1 SQVTM and CDR2 ANQGSEA come from the germline V gene. CDR3 amino acids: CSVEDLSLGDTQYF. CDR3 nucleotides: TGCAGCGTGGAGGATCTGTCCCTCGGGGATACGCAGTATTTT.

The CDR3 DNA follows: TGTGCCAGCAGTTTATCATTTAATCAGCCCCAGCATTTT. This translates into CASSLSFNQPQHF. The gene calls are TRBV12-3 or TRBV12-4 and TRBJ1-5; D gene uncertain. The ends were cut back, 2 bases at V and 4 bases at J, with 6 bases in the middle. This CDR3 comprises 13 residues.

This chain connects TRBV7-9 to TRBJ2-7; no definite D call. This CDR3 has 10 residues. Germline values: CDR1 SEHNR, CDR2 FQNEAQ (reference sequence). V lost 5 bases to trimming and J lost 12 bases, with 11 bases between them. CDR3 loop: CASSPDLRYF. CDR3 DNA: TGTGCCAGCAGCCCAGACTTACGGTACTTC.

The rearrangement uses TRBV5-6 and TRBJ2-2; D ambiguous. With 7 bases removed from V and 4 bases from J, the gap between germline ends came to 11 bases. The CDR3 is made up of 13 amino acids. CDR1 is SGHDT, CDR2 YYEEEE, per germline. The CDR3, as DNA: TGTGCCAGCTCACGGACGGGCACCGGGGAGCTGTTTTTT. Its protein is CASSRTGTGELFF.

This rearrangement joins TRBV28 to TRBJ1-6, with TRBD1 matching 10 bases. The CDR3 covers 16 residues. CDR1 is MDHEN and CDR2 is SYDVKM in the germline V gene. V shed 5 bases and J 8 bases; nucleotides not matched to a gene: 9. The DNA for the CDR3 is TGTGCCAGCAGTCCCCCCCCGGGACAGGGGTATTCACCCCTCCACTTT. The encoded protein is CASSPPPGQGYSPLHF.

This clone has just one count. V and J are TRBV29-1 and TRBJ2-2; the D gene is possibly TRBD2 (7 bases). There are 11 residues in the CDR3. The V end was cut by 7 bases, the J end by 7 bases, with 10 bases between. In germline, CDR1 is SQVTM, CDR2 ANQGSEA. CDR3 sequence: CSGRGGGELFF. As DNA, the CDR3 is TGCAGCGGTAGGGGGGGCGGGGAGCTGTTTTTT.

The chain combines TRBV6-5 with TRBJ2-7, with 9 positions matching TRBD1. The ends lost 5 bases at V and 5 bases at J; junction bases unmatched: 7. The V gene's germline CDR1 is MNHEY and CDR2 SVGAGI. The CDR3 has 14 residues. Written as DNA, the CDR3 is TGTGCCAGCAGTCCCGGGACAGGGCTCGACGAGCAGTACTTC. It is translated as CASSPGTGLDEQYF.

CDR3 residues: CAISENLANYGYTF. CDR3 nucleotide sequence: TGTGCCATCAGTGAAAACCTAGCTAACTATGGCTACACCTTC. The V call is TRBV10-3, the J call TRBJ1-2; no definite D call. V shed 3 bases and J shed 0 bases, with 8 bases lying between them. CDR1 is ENHRY and CDR2 is SYGVKD in the germline V gene. The length of the CDR3 is 14 residues.

V gene TRBV5-8 combines with J gene TRBJ2-3; 8 positions match TRBD1. The V segment lost 3 bases and the J segment 4 bases; nucleotides outside the gene matches: 7. There are 15 residues in the CDR3. The germline gives CDR1 SGHTS, CDR2 YDEGEE. As DNA, the CDR3 is TGTGCCAGCAGCTCTCAGGGGGCCGGGTCAGATACGCAGTATTTT. Protein sequence: CASSSQGAGSDTQYF.

This clone was counted between two and nine times. The chain recombines TRBV11-2 with TRBJ1-5; D gene ambiguous. Between the trimmed V and J ends, which lost 3 bases and 0 bases, there was a span of 3 bases. The CDR3 extends over 13 amino acids. Per germline, CDR1 SGHAT and CDR2 FQNNGV. The CDR3 protein is CASSLHSNQPQHF. CDR3 nucleotides: TGTGCCAGCAGCTTGCATAGCAATCAGCCCCAGCATTTT. The full variable domain, in which reference TRBV11-2 and TRBJ1-5 provide the parts outside the CDR3, is EAGVAQSPRYKIIEKRQSVAFWCNPISGHATLYWYQQILGQGPKLLIQFQNNGVVDDSQLPKDRFSAERLKGVDSTLKIQPAKLEDSAVYLCASSLHSNQPQHFGDGTRLSIL.

This chain uses TRBV20-1 with TRBJ2-7; the D is unclear. V was cut by 1 base and J by 6 bases, with 4 bases left in between. This CDR3 comprises 10 residues. From germline, CDR1 is DFQATT and CDR2 SNEGSKA (reference sequence). CDR3 coding DNA: TGCAGTGCTAGAGGGGGCGAGCAGTACTTC. Amino acid sequence: CSARGGEQYF.

The rearrangement links TRBV12-3 or TRBV12-4 to TRBJ2-2, with unresolved D. The CDR3 covers 11 residues. V was clipped by 3 bases and J by 6 bases, with 2 bases between them. The CDR3 is CASSFPGELFF. The CDR3 DNA sequence: TGTGCCAGCAGTTTTCCCGGGGAGCTGTTTTTT.

Only one count was recorded for this clone. V usage is TRBV7-6 and J usage is TRBJ2-7, with D tentatively TRBD1 or TRBD2 (6 bases each). CDR3 length: 14 amino acids. Germline V lookup: CDR1 SGHVS, CDR2 FNYEAQ. V was pared by 9 bases and J by 3 bases, with 18 bases between. The CDR3 nucleotides read TGTGCCAGTACTGGGGGAGGACAGTTCTACGAGCAGTACTTC. Translating it yields CASTGGGQFYEQYF.

The V call is TRBV24-1, the J call TRBJ1-5, with unresolved D. The V gene's germline CDR1 is KGHDR and CDR2 SFDVKD. The CDR3 contains 15 residues. The V end lost 9 bases, the J end lost 0 bases, and 14 bases lay between the germline ends. The CDR3 coding sequence is TGTGCCACCGGGTCCGGCCGTTATAGCAATCAGCCCCAGCATTTT. Translated, it gives CATGSGRYSNQPQHF.

The rearrangement uses TRBV29-1 and TRBJ1-1; D is perhaps TRBD1 (6 bases). V dropped 2 bases and J dropped 0 bases, with 10 bases sitting between them. Germline V gene data show CDR1 as SQVTM and CDR2 as ANQGSEA. This CDR3 is 14 amino acids long. The CDR3 DNA reads as TGCAGCGTTGAAAACCCAGGGGTGAACACTGAAGCTTTCTTT. This sequence encodes CSVENPGVNTEAFF.

V usage is TRBV5-1 and J usage is TRBJ2-2, with 11 positions matching TRBD1. Germline V gene sequence: CDR1 SGHRS, CDR2 YFSETQ. J lost 6 bases, V lost 4 bases, and 2 bases had no gene match. The CDR3 contains 14 residues. The CDR3 region has the DNA TGCGCCAGCAGCCTGGACAGGGGGCCCGGGGAGCTGTTTTTT. Its translation: CASSLDRGPGELFF.

The chain recombines TRBV15 with TRBJ1-6, with D unresolved. The germline V gene encodes CDR1 LNHNV and CDR2 YYDKDF (reference sequence). The CDR3 runs to 16 residues. The V end was cut by 0 bases, the J end by 3 bases, with 9 bases between. This chain's CDR3 is CATSRDRIDYNSPLHF. Written as DNA, the CDR3 is TGTGCCACCAGCAGAGACAGAATTGACTATAATTCACCCCTCCACTTT.

The CDR3 DNA reads TGTGCCAGTAGTGTGGCTAGCGGGAGGTTATACGAGCAGTACTTC. It codes for CASSVASGRLYEQYF. This chain connects TRBV19 to TRBJ2-7; 11 nucleotides line up with TRBD2. From germline, CDR1 is LNHDA and CDR2 SQIVND (reference sequence). The CDR3 totals 15 residues. V shed 5 bases, J shed 4 bases, and the junction held 7 bases outside the gene matches.

The chain employs TRBV12-5 and TRBJ2-3; TRBD1 agrees at 7 bases. V was clipped by 1 base and J by 1 base; unmatched bases: 5. CDR1 is LGHNT, CDR2 FRNRAP, per germline. The CDR3 is made up of 16 amino acids. The DNA for the CDR3 is TGTGCTAGTGGTTTGGACAGGGGAATGGGCACAGATACGCAGTATTTT. This codes for CASGLDRGMGTDTQYF.

The chain's CDR3 is CASSLDGNEQYF. CDR3 nucleotides: TGTGCCAGCAGCTTAGACGGAAACGAGCAGTACTTC. The chain couples TRBV5-6 to TRBJ2-7; no reliable D call. The CDR3 contains 12 residues. Trimming removed 2 bases at V and 5 bases at J, with 8 bases between. CDR1 is SGHDT, CDR2 YYEEEE, per germline.

The J gene is TRBJ2-7, the V gene TRBV27, with TRBD1 matching 7 bases. Trimming removed 6 bases from V and 3 bases from J; junction bases left unmatched: 2. Germline V gene sequence: CDR1 MNHEY, CDR2 SMNVEV (reference sequence). The CDR3 extends over 12 amino acids. CDR3 residues: CASRGTDYEQYF. CDR3 nucleotides: TGTGCCAGCAGAGGGACAGACTACGAGCAGTACTTC.